This TCR beta chain was recorded in a study of OX40 agonist ivuxolimab in advanced cancers. Concerning this clone itself: Its antigen remains unidentified.

The germline V gene encodes CDR1 WNHNN and CDR2 SYGVQD (reference sequence). With 8 bases clipped from V and 0 bases from J, the junction kept 4 bases outside the gene matches. The CDR3 sequence is 14 residues long. Study conclusions and caveats: At 0.1 to 3.0 mg/kg and by week 6, clonal expansion occurred in CD4+ and CD8+ blood T cells.

Produced via immunoSEQ multiplex PCR; TCRdb's table is partial and in-frame only. Of approximately 44,000 clones listed, approximately 86% are singletons. The J gene is TRBJ1-1, the V gene TRBV10-1; 9 bases are shared with TRBD1. The clonotype originates from an adult with an advanced solid tumor such as melanoma, head and neck, liver or kidney cancer. The source material was CD4+ or CD8+ T cells sorted from blood, sampled in a trial of the OX40 agonist ivuxolimab. The CDR3 loop is CASSWDRVNTEAFF. Written as DNA, the CDR3 is TGCGCCAGCTCATGGGACAGGGTGAACACTGAAGCTTTCTTT.